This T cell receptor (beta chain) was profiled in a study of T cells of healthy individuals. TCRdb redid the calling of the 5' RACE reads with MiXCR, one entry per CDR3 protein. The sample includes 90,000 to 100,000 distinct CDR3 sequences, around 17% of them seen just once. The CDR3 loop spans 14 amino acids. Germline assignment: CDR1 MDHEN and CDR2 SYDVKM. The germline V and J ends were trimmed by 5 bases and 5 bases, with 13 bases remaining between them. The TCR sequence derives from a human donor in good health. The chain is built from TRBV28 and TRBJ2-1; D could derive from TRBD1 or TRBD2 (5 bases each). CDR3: CASSGAGYHNEQFF. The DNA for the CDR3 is TGTGCCAGCAGTGGGGCGGGCTACCACAATGAGCAGTTCTTC.